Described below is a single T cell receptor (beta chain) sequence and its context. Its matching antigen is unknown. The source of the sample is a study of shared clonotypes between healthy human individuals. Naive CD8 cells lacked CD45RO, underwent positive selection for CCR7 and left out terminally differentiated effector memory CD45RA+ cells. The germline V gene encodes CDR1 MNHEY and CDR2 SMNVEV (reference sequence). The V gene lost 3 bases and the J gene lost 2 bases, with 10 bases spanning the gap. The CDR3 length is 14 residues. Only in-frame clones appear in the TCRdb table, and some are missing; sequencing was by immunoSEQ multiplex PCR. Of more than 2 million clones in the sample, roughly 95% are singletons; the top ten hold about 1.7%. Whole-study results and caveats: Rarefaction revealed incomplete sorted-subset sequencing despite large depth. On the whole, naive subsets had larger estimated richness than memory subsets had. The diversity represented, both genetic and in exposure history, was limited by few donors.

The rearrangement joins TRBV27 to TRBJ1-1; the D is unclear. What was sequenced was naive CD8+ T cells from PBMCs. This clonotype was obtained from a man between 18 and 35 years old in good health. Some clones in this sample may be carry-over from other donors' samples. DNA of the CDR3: TGTGCCAGCAGTTTGAACAGACCAAACACTGAAGCTTTCTTT. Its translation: CASSLNRPNTEAFF.